The sample holds a few counts of the clone carrying this TCR beta chain. Its antigen is unknown. The sample originates from a study of healthy donors' naive CD4 and CD8 T cells. The study's findings and limits: Positive CDR3 charge linked to CD4+ cells, negative to CD8+ cells. A reported CD4+/CD8+ bias affected most V and J genes in naive cells.

TCR libraries were built from approximately 0.45 ug of total RNA by linear amplification. TCRdb processed the reads anew with MiXCR; each CDR3 protein has one entry. The sample lists around 180,000 distinct CDR3 sequences, around 70% occurring once. CDR3 length: 12 amino acids. Germline-derived CDR1 and CDR2 are SQVTM and ANQGSEA. The ends were cut back, 8 bases at V and 0 bases at J, with 10 bases in the middle. The sequence came from a pool of human donors in good health; the sample pools cells from several healthy donors. The chain recombines TRBV29-1 with TRBJ1-2; the D is unclear. The sequenced sample was naive CD4+ and CD8+ T cells sorted from blood, pooled from several donors. CDR3 coding DNA: TGCAGCATGACATCGCCTAACTATGGCTACACCTTC. This encodes CSMTSPNYGYTF.